The rows below give T cell receptor beta chains drawn from one sample of a study of blood T cell repertoires in COVID-19. TCRdb's table, derived via immunoSEQ multiplex PCR, lists solely in-frame clones and lacks some. The sample comprises around 97,000 clones, 70% to 90% of which are singletons, and 20% rests with the top ten. Sequenced: peripheral blood. The receptor set was obtained from a human donor in a cohort sampled during active COVID-19. Both conserved end residues are part of each CDR3. D genes are given only for firm matches. Rows may omit the clone size; those that give it use once, few, many or a size class.

CSVEGRGAGTGEQYF	TGCAGCGTTGAGGGCAGGGGAGCTGGAACGGGAGAGCAGTACTTC	TRBJ2-7	-	-	TRBV29-1
CASTPQAGEPYNEQFF	TGTGCCAGCACCCCACAAGCGGGAGAACCCTACAATGAGCAGTTCTTC	TRBJ2-1	TRBD2	-	TRBV3-1/TRBV3-2
CASSEALTGLAGFYEQYF	TGTGCCAGCAGTGAAGCGCTGACCGGACTAGCGGGATTCTACGAGCAGTACTTC	TRBJ2-7	TRBD2	-	TRBV2
CASSSGTGGYGDTQYF	TGTGCCAGCAGCTCAGGGACAGGGGGCTATGGAGATACGCAGTATTTT	TRBJ2-3	TRBD1	-	TRBV7-9
CSVVGIKRELAGVIAKNIQYF	TGCAGCGTCGTAGGGATAAAACGGGAGCTAGCGGGAGTTATAGCCAAAAACATTCAGTACTTC	TRBJ2-4	TRBD2	-	TRBV29-1
CASSPSYEQYF	TGCGCCAGCAGCCCTTCCTACGAGCAGTACTTC	TRBJ2-7	-	-	TRBV5-1
CASSTGLRSYNEQFF	TGTGCCAGCTCAACCGGACTACGCTCCTACAATGAGCAGTTCTTC	TRBJ2-1	-	-	TRBV18
CASSPSGLAGEYEQYF	TGTGCCAGCTCACCGTCCGGACTAGCGGGAGAGTACGAGCAGTACTTC	TRBJ2-7	TRBD2	-	TRBV18
CASSLAGQGAIYGYTF	TGTGCCAGCAGCTTGGCGGGACAGGGGGCAATTTATGGCTACACCTTC	TRBJ1-2	TRBD1	-	TRBV5-6
CASSPREPVYNEQFF	TGTGCCAGTAGTCCACGGGAGCCCGTTTACAATGAGCAGTTCTTC	TRBJ2-1	-	-	TRBV19
CASSPRREGEQYF	TGTGCCAGCTCACCACGCAGGGAAGGCGAGCAGTACTTC	TRBJ2-7	-	-	TRBV18
CATSDPTGHNEQFF	TGTGCCACCAGTGACCCGACAGGCCACAATGAGCAGTTCTTC	TRBJ2-1	-	-	TRBV24-1
CASSLQAGGTDTQYF	TGTGCCAGCAGCTTACAAGCGGGAGGCACAGATACGCAGTATTTT	TRBJ2-3	TRBD2	few	TRBV7-7
CSVAVNRGTNQPQHF	TGCAGCGTTGCAGTCAACCGGGGGACTAATCAGCCCCAGCATTTT	TRBJ1-5	-	-	TRBV29-1
CASTVGQGMDGYTF	TGCGCCAGCACCGTGGGACAGGGCATGGATGGCTACACCTTC	TRBJ1-2	TRBD1	-	TRBV5-1
CASSPSGVDTEAFF	TGTGCCAGCTCACCATCGGGGGTCGACACTGAAGCTTTCTTT	TRBJ1-1	-	-	TRBV18
CASSVAGVDYGYTF	TGCGCCAGCAGTGTAGCAGGGGTTGACTATGGCTACACCTTC	TRBJ1-2	-	once	TRBV10-1
CASSLGVGGTDTQYF	TGTGCCAGCAGCTTAGGGGTGGGAGGCACAGATACGCAGTATTTT	TRBJ2-3	-	-	TRBV7-9
CAISASGTSSTDTQYF	TGTGCCATCAGTGCAAGCGGAACTTCTAGCACAGATACGCAGTATTTT	TRBJ2-3	-	-	TRBV10-3
CASSLTGVINEQYF	TGTGCCAGCAGCTTAACAGGGGTGATCAACGAGCAGTACTTC	TRBJ2-7	-	-	TRBV7-3
CASSVQSGSSTGELFF	TGTGCCAGCAGCGTACAGAGCGGGAGTAGCACCGGGGAGCTGTTTTTT	TRBJ2-2	TRBD2	-	TRBV9
CASSYSGQGIQYF	TGTGCCAGCAGTTACTCGGGACAGGGTATTCAGTACTTC	TRBJ2-4	TRBD1	-	TRBV6-5
CASSRTSGRGEQYF	TGTGCCAGCAGTCGGACTAGCGGGAGGGGCGAGCAGTACTTC	TRBJ2-7	TRBD2	few	TRBV7-9
CASTGGSNQPQHF	TGTGCCAGCACGGGAGGAAGCAATCAGCCCCAGCATTTT	TRBJ1-5	-	-	TRBV6-6
CASSLGGGGVGTEAFF	TGTGCCAGCAGCTTAGGTGGCGGGGGCGTAGGCACTGAAGCTTTCTTT	TRBJ1-1	-	-	TRBV7-6
CASSSTGERGDDEQYF	TGTGCCAGCAGCTCCACAGGGGAAAGAGGGGACGACGAGCAGTACTTC	TRBJ2-7	TRBD1	-	TRBV7-9
CASQGTRLGRRNTQYF	TGTGCCAGCCAGGGCACGAGACTCGGCCGTCGGAATACGCAGTATTTT	TRBJ2-3	-	-	TRBV19
CASSLGTSYGDEQFF	TGTGCCAGCAGCTTAGGGACTAGCTATGGGGATGAGCAGTTCTTC	TRBJ2-1	TRBD2	-	TRBV11-3
CAARTGGSYEQYF	TGTGCCGCCCGCACAGGGGGCTCCTACGAGCAGTACTTC	TRBJ2-7	TRBD1	-	TRBV6-5
CASSSSSGGPRNEQFF	TGTGCCAGCAGTTCTTCATCGGGAGGGCCCCGAAATGAGCAGTTCTTC	TRBJ2-1	TRBD2	-	TRBV28
CATSRARPQGETQYF	TGTGCCACCAGCAGGGCGAGGCCTCAGGGGGAGACCCAGTACTTC	TRBJ2-5	-	-	TRBV15
CASSPRSQGGTEAFF	TGTGCCAGCTCACCAAGGTCGCAGGGGGGCACTGAAGCTTTCTTT	TRBJ1-1	TRBD1	-	TRBV18
CASSSTSGTPSEQYF	TGTGCCAGCAGCTCGACTAGCGGGACCCCTAGCGAGCAGTACTTC	TRBJ2-7	TRBD2	-	TRBV7-2
CASSSRELRPGLIPYNEQFF	TGTGCCAGCAGCTCGCGAGAACTAAGACCGGGACTAATACCCTACAATGAGCAGTTCTTC	TRBJ2-1	TRBD2	-	TRBV7-6
CASAERGNVANEQFF	TGTGCCAGCGCAGAGCGCGGGAATGTGGCCAATGAGCAGTTCTTC	TRBJ2-1	-	-	TRBV27
CAISVLAGAGTDTQYF	TGTGCCATCAGTGTCCTAGCGGGAGCGGGGACAGATACGCAGTATTTT	TRBJ2-3	TRBD2	-	TRBV10-3
CASSRRLAGVDEQYF	TGCGCCAGCAGCCGCAGACTAGCGGGAGTCGACGAGCAGTACTTC	TRBJ2-7	TRBD2	-	TRBV4-1
CASSGGGGYEQYF	TGTGCCAGCAGCGGCGGGGGTGGCTACGAGCAGTACTTC	TRBJ2-7	TRBD2	-	TRBV9
CASSPPFGSGSSYEQYF	TGTGCCAGCTCACCACCGTTTGGTAGCGGGAGCTCCTACGAGCAGTACTTC	TRBJ2-7	TRBD2	-	TRBV18
CASSSPGQSYEQYF	TGTGCCAGCAGTTCACCGGGACAGTCCTACGAGCAGTACTTC	TRBJ2-7	TRBD1	-	TRBV27
CASSPNSGTSFYEQFF	TGTGCCAGCAGCCCCAATTCCGGGACTAGCTTCTATGAGCAGTTCTTC	TRBJ2-1	TRBD2	-	TRBV7-3
CASRAIPGQGGENTEAFF	TGCGCCAGCAGAGCGATACCGGGACAGGGGGGGGAGAACACTGAAGCTTTCTTT	TRBJ1-1	TRBD1	-	TRBV10-1
CASSRETGPGYEQYF	TGTGCCAGCAGTCGGGAAACGGGTCCAGGCTACGAGCAGTACTTC	TRBJ2-7	-	once	TRBV2
CASSLEDYSSEQFF	TGTGCCAGCAGCTTAGAGGACTATTCTAGTGAGCAGTTCTTC	TRBJ2-1	-	-	TRBV7-3
CASGQGTVRPQHF	TGTGCCAGCGGACAGGGGACCGTCCGGCCCCAGCATTTT	TRBJ1-5	TRBD1	-	TRBV3-1/TRBV3-2
CASSFSRGGPAYEQYF	TGTGCCAGCAGCTTCAGCCGGGGGGGGCCAGCCTACGAGCAGTACTTC	TRBJ2-7	TRBD2	-	TRBV7-8
CASSPPRGMNTEAFF	TGTGCCAGCAGCCCCCCCCGGGGGATGAACACTGAAGCTTTCTTT	TRBJ1-1	-	once	TRBV7-9
CATGDRAGTEAFF	TGTGCCACCGGAGACAGGGCTGGCACTGAAGCTTTCTTT	TRBJ1-1	TRBD1	once	TRBV24-1
CASSQAGGRYNEQFF	TGTGCCAGCAGCCAAGCGGGAGGAAGGTACAATGAGCAGTTCTTC	TRBJ2-1	TRBD2	-	TRBV4-2
CASSQRQAYYGYTF	TGTGCCAGCAGCCAAAGACAGGCGTACTATGGCTACACCTTC	TRBJ1-2	-	-	TRBV7-9
CATSRERLAGVGQETQYF	TGTGCCACCAGCAGAGAGCGTCTAGCGGGAGTGGGGCAAGAGACCCAGTACTTC	TRBJ2-5	TRBD2	-	TRBV15
CATSASGYEQYF	TGTGCCACCAGTGCTAGTGGGTACGAGCAGTACTTC	TRBJ2-7	-	few	TRBV24-1
CASSLGVREGEQFF	TGTGCCAGCAGCTTAGGGGTGCGGGAGGGCGAGCAGTTCTTC	TRBJ2-1	TRBD2	-	TRBV11-2